The clone carrying this T cell receptor beta chain was seen only a few times. Its matching antigen is unknown. This entry comes from a study of T-cell reconstitution after alpha-beta-depleted transplantation in children. Study outcomes and limitations: Newly produced T cells mostly accounted for T-cell counts and diversity one year post-transplant. Reportedly, only several hundred clones from non-depleted graft cells drove alpha-beta T-cell counts at about two months. The origin of high day-60 TCRbeta diversity in some patients lay in surviving recipient T cells and thymic progenitors.

CDR1 SGHDN and CDR2 FVKESK come from the germline V gene. Trimming removed 4 bases from V and 1 base from J, with 13 bases in between. The CDR3 sequence is 15 residues long. Library preparation (for TCRbeta) was performed with unique molecular identifiers. In TCRdb, the PCR reads were re-called with MiXCR into one record per CDR3 protein. The sample records around 270,000 distinct CDR3 sequences, about a tenth being singletons. This TCR came from a boy in the first two years of life with acute myeloid leukemia, due to receive a stem cell transplant. This chain uses TRBV14 with TRBJ1-1; D is uncertain. The sample in question was PBMCs, obtained before TCRalphabeta/CD19-depleted stem cell transplant. DNA of the CDR3: TGTGCCAGCAGCCTATTAATATCCTCGAACACTGAAGCTTTCTTT. This gives the protein CASSLLISSNTEAFF.